Given below is one T cell receptor beta chain in context. Its antigen remains unknown. The sample belongs to a study of cytomegalovirus exposure and HLA in healthy donors. Only in-frame clones appear in the TCRdb table, and some are missing; sequencing was by immunoSEQ multiplex PCR. The sample lists some 56,000 clones, 85% to 95% occurring once. V was clipped by 7 bases and J by 0 bases, with 7 bases between them. The germline V gene encodes CDR1 LNHDA and CDR2 SQIVND (reference sequence). The CDR3 extends over 13 amino acids. Notes on the study in general: Clusters of TCRs from the first cohort tended to co-occur in the 110 or so validation repertoires (as a later analysis found). Three chains tied to CMV proved CMV antigen-specific in vitro. It was reported that the classifier diagnosed cytomegalovirus status with high specificity and sensitivity in both the original and validation cohorts.

This chain joins TRBV19 and TRBJ2-4; a weak D match, TRBD2 (5 bases). Material: PBMCs. The receptor's source is a man aged 18 to 29 in good health and CMV-seronegative. CDR3 DNA sequence: TGTGCCAGTAATGAGGGAGCCAAAAACATTCAGTACTTC. Its protein product is CASNEGAKNIQYF.